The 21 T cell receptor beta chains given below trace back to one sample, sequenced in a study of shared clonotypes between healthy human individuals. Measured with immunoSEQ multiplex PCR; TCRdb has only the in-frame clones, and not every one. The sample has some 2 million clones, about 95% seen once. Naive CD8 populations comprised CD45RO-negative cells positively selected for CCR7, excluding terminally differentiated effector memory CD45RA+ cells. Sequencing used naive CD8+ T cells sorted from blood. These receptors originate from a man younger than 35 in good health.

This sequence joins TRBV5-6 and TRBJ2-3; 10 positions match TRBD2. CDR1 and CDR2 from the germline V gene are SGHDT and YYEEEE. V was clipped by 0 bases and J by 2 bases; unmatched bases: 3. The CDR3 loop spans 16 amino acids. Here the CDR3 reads CASSLELAGTTDTQYF. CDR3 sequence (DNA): TGTGCCAGCAGCTTGGAACTAGCGGGGACCACAGATACGCAGTATTTT.

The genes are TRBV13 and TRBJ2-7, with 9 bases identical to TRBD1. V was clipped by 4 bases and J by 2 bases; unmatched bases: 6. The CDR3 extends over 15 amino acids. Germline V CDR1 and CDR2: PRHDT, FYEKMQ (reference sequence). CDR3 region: CASSSRQGGAYEQYF. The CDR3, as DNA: TGTGCCAGCAGCTCAAGACAGGGGGGAGCCTACGAGCAGTACTTC.

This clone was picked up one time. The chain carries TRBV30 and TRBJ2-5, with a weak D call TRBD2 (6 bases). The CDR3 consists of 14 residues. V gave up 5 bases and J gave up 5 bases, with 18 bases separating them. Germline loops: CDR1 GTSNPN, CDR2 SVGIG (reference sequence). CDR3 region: CAWERETGWETQYF. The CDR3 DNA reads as TGTGCCTGGGAACGGGAGACGGGCTGGGAGACCCAGTACTTC.

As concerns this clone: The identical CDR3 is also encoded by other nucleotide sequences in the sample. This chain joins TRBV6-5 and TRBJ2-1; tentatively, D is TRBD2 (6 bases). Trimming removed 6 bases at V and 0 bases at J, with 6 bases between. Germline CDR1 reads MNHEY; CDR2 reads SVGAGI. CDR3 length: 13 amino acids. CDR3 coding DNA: TGTGCCAGCAGCGGGAGCTCCTACAATGAGCAGTTCTTC. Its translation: CASSGSSYNEQFF.

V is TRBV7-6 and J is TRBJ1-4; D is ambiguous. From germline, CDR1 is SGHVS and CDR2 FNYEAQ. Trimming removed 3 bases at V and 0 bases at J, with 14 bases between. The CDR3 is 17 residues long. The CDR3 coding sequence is TGTGCCAGCAGCTTCCCCCGGCTTGAAGCAACTAATGAAAAACTGTTTTTT. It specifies CASSFPRLEATNEKLFF.

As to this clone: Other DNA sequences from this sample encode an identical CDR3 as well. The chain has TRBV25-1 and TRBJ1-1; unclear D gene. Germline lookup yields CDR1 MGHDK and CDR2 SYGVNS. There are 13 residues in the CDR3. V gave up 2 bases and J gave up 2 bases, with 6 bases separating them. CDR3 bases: TGTGCCAGCAGTGAAACGGTAAACACTGAAGCTTTCTTT. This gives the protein CASSETVNTEAFF.

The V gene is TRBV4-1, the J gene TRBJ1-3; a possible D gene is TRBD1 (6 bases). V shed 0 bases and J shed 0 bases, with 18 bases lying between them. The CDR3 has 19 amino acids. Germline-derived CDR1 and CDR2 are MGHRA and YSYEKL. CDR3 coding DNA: TGCGCCAGCAGCCAAGATGGGGGCGGGGCGGACCGCTCTGGAAACACCATATATTTT. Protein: CASSQDGGGADRSGNTIYF.

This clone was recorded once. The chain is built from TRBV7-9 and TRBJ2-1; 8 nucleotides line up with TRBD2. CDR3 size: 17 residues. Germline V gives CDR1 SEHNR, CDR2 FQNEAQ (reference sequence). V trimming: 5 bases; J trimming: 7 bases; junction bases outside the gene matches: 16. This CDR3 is CASSPPRGAGVDNEQFF. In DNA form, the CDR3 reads TGTGCCAGCAGCCCCCCCCGGGGAGCGGGGGTAGATAATGAGCAGTTCTTC.

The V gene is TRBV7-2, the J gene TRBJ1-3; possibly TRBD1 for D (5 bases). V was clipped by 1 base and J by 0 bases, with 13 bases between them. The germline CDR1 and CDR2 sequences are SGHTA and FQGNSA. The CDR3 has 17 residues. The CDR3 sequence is CASSLGSQGLSGNTIYF. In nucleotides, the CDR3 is TGTGCCAGCAGCTTAGGCTCGCAGGGCCTCTCTGGAAACACCATATATTTT.

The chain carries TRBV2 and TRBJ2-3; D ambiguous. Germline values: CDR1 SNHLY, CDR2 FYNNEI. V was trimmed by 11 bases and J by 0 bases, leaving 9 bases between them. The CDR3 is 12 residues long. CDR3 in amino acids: CAAPDSTDTQYF. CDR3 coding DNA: TGTGCCGCCCCGGATAGCACAGATACGCAGTATTTT.

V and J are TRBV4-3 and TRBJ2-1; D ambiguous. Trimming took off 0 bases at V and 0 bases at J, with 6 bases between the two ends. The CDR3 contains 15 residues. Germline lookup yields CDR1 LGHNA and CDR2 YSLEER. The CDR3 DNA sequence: TGCGCCAGCAGCCAAGATTTCAGCTCCTACAATGAGCAGTTCTTC. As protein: CASSQDFSSYNEQFF.

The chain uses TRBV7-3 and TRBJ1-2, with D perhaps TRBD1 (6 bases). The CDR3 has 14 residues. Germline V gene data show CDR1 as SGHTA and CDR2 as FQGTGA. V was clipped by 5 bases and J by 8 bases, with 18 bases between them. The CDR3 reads CASSTPGGPEGYTF. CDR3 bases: TGTGCCAGCAGCACCCCGGGGGGCCCAGAAGGCTACACCTTC.

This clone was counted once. The CDR3 region is CASSLAWPGEETQYF. The CDR3 region has the DNA TGTGCCAGCAGCTTGGCATGGCCAGGGGAAGAGACCCAGTACTTC. The V call is TRBV5-6, the J call TRBJ2-5; tentatively, D is TRBD1 (6 bases). Between the trimmed V and J ends, which lost 0 bases and 3 bases, there was a span of 12 bases. Germline CDR1 reads SGHDT; CDR2 reads YYEEEE. This CDR3 spans 15 amino acids. Together with reference TRBV5-6 and TRBJ2-5, the CDR3 gives the full variable domain: DAGVTQSPTHLIKTRGQQVTLRCSPKSGHDTVSWYQQALGQGPQFIFQYYEEEERQRGNFPDRFSGHQFPNYSSELNVNALLLGDSALYLCASSLAWPGEETQYFGPGTRLLVL.

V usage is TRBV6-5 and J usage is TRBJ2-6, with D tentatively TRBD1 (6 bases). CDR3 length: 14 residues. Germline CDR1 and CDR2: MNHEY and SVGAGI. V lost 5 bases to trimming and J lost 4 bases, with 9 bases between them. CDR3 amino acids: CASSQGIGANVLTF. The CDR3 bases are TGTGCCAGCAGTCAGGGGATAGGGGCCAACGTCCTGACTTTC.

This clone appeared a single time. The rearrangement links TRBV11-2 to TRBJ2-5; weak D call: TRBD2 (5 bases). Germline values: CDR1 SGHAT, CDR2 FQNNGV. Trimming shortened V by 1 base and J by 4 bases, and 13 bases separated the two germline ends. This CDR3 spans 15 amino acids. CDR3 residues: CASSLAPSLRETQYF. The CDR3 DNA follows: TGTGCCAGCAGCTTAGCCCCTAGCTTGCGAGAGACCCAGTACTTC.

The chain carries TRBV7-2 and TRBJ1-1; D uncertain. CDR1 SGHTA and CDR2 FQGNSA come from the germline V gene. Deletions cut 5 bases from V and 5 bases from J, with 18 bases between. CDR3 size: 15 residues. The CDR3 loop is CASSPALGFRTEAFF. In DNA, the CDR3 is TGTGCCAGCAGCCCCGCGTTAGGATTTAGGACTGAAGCTTTCTTT.

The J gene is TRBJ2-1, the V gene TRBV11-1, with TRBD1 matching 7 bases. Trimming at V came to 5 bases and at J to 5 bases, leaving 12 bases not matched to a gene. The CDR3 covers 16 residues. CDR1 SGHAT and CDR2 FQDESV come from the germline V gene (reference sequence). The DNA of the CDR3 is TGTGCCAGCAGCCCCTCCGAACAGGGGTGGAACAATGAGCAGTTCTTC. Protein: CASSPSEQGWNNEQFF. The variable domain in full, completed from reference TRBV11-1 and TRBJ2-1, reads EAEVAQSPRYKITEKSQAVAFWCDPISGHATLYWYRQILGQGPELLVQFQDESVVDDSQLPKDRFSAERLKGVDSTLKIQPAELGDSAMYLCASSPSEQGWNNEQFFGPGTRLTVL.

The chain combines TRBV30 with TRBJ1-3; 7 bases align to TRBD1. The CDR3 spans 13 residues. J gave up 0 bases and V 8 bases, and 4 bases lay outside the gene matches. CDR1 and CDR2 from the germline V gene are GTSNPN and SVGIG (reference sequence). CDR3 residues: CATQGDSGNTIYF. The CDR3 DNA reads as TGTGCCACGCAGGGGGACTCTGGAAACACCATATATTTT.

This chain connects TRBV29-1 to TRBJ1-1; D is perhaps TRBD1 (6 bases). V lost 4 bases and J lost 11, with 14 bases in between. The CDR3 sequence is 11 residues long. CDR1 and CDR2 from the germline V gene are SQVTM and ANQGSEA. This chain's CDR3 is CSVGIGGGAFF. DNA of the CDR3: TGCAGCGTTGGGATTGGAGGGGGGGCTTTCTTT.

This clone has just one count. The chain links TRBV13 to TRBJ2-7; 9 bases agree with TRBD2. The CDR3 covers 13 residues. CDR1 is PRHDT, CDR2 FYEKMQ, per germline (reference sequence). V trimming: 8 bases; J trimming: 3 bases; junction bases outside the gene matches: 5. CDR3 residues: CASLLAGNYEQYF. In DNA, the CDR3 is TGTGCCAGCCTTCTAGCGGGGAACTACGAGCAGTACTTC.

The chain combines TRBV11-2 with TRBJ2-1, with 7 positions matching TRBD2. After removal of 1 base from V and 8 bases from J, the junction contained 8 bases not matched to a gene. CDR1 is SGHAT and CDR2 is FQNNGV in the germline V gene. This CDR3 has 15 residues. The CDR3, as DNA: TGTGCCAGCAGCTTAGGGGGTAGCGGGTTGTATGAGCAGTTCTTC. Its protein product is CASSLGGSGLYEQFF.